This TCR beta chain was observed in a study of blood T cell repertoires in COVID-19 (dated by TCRdb to 2018 to 2020). In terms of the full investigation: Samples from collaborators originated in the United States, Italy and Spain and spanned both the acute and convalescent phases of COVID-19. The material from the prospective study consisted of cDNA or gDNA derived from T cells, B-cell-depleted T cells, or PBMCs. The dataset comprised deeply sampled blood TCRbeta repertoires from subjects exposed to, actively infected with, or recovered from COVID-19. A freely available public database, intended as a resource for researchers studying the immune response to SARS-CoV-2, is where the repertoires were released. Samples were obtained from the ongoing ImmuneRACE study (first 160 participants) and from over a thousand subjects provided by 6 global collaborators. A de-identified subject ID, COVID-19 status, age in years and sex were almost always included in the sample metadata. HLA class I and class II types, where available, came from metadata supplied by the sample provider rather than from assay-based typing. The paper's findings and limits, for the study overall: The quantity of clinical and demographic metadata differed by source and by participant and was supplied without curation.

Details on this clone: The antigen this receptor binds is unknown. Nothing much larger sits one base from this clone, and base qualities are not available.

Collaborating institutions collected whole blood in K2EDTA tubes following their own protocols. Collaborator samples were shipped for TCRbeta analysis as frozen whole blood, isolated PBMCs, or DNA extracted from either sample type. TCRbeta CDR3 regions were amplified from genomic DNA using the immunoSEQ Assay, a bias-controlled multiplex PCR. As for the original processing: The number of nucleated cells in each sample was estimated by amplification of reference gene primers within the assay. To quantify the absolute abundance of each unique TCRbeta CDR3 rearrangement, sequence reads were collapsed and filtered. For each sample, productive Simpson clonality was calculated by taking the square root of Simpson's diversity index across productive rearrangements. TCRdb's version of the immuneACCESS table is confined to in-frame rearrangements and falls short of the full clone set. An unresolved V gene accounts for under half of the shortfall where checked; the remainder is of unknown origin. That table gives V, J and clone size, and the DNA gave D and trimming. This sample has 88,000 or so clones in its table, and roughly 80% of those were observed once. The ten largest clones take up nearly 25% of the sample.

Specimen: peripheral blood. The clonotype originates from a human donor in a cohort sampled during active COVID-19.

This receptor carries the CDR3 CASSDGLAESSYEQYF. The DNA is TGTGCCAGCAGTGATGGACTAGCTGAGAGCTCCTACGAGCAGTACTTC. Recombination joined TRBV2 with TRBJ2-7, with 8 bases matching TRBD2. CDR1 SNHLY and CDR2 FYNNEI are derived from the germline V gene. Germline trimming amounts to 3 bases on V and 0 bases on J, with 7 as the count of junction bases outside the gene matches. From its cysteine to its phenylalanine, the CDR3 spans 16 amino acids. Here the CDR3 DNA is all that survives: 48 bases in frame from base 1.